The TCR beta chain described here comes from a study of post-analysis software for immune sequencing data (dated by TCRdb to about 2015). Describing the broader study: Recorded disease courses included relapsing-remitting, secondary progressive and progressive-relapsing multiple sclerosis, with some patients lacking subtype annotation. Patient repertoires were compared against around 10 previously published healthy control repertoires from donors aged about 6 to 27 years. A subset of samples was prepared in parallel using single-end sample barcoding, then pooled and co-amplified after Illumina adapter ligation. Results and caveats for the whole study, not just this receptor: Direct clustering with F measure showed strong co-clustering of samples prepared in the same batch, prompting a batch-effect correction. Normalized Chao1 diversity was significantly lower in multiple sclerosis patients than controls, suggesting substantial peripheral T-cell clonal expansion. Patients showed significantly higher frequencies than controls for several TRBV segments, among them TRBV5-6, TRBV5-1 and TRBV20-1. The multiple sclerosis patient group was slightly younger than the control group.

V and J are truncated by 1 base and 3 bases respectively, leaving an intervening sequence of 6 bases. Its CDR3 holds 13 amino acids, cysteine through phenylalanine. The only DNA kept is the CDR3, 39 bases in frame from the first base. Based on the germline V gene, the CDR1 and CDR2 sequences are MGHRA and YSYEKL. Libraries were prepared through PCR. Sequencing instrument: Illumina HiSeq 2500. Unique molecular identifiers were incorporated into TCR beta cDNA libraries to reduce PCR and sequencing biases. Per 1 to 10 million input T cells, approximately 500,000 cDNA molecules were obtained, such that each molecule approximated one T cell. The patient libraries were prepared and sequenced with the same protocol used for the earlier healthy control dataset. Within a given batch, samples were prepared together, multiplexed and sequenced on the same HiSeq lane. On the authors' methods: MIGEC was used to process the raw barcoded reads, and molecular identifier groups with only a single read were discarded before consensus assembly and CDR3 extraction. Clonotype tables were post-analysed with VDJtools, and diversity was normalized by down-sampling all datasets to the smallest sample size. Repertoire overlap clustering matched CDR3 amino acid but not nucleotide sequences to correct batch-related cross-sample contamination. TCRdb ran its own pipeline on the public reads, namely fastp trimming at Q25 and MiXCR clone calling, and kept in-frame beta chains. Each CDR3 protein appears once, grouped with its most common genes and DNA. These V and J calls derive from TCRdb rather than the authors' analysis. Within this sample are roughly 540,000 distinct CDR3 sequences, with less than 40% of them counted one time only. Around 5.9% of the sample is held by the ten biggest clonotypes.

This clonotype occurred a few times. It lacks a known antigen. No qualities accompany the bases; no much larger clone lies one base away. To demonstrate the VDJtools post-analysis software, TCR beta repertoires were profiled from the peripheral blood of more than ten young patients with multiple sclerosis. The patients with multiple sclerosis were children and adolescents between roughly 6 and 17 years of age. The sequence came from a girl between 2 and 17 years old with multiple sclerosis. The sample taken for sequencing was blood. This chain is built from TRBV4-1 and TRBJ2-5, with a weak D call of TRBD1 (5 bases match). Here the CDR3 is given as CASSQGQKETQYF. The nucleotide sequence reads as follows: TGCGCCAGCAGCCAAGGACAGAAAGAGACCCAGTACTTC.